This T cell receptor beta chain was retrieved from a study of shared T cell receptors in the human thymus. Per the germline V gene, CDR1 is SGHNT and CDR2 is YYREEE (reference sequence). J was trimmed by 1 base and V by 0 bases; bases with no gene match: 5. CDR3 length equals 18 residues. This clone was detected once. The protocol was immunoSEQ multiplex PCR, while the TCRdb copy is restricted to in-frame clones and leaves out a portion. The sample includes approximately 730,000 clones, approximately 85% seen only once; the top ten take 0.0095% to 0.011%. Separately, the same data were catalogued under a study of human thymus T cells. That paper notes: Congenital heart defects were the reason for the corrective surgery that the donors, healthy Finnish infants, were having. Thymus was obtained from resections taken during corrective heart surgery. V and J genes seemed to be used with bias in thymic and blood repertoires.

The rearrangement links TRBV5-4 to TRBJ1-3; 12 bases fit TRBD1. The TCR sequence derives from a girl less than two years old with a congenital heart defect. Specimen: thymocytes. The CDR3 DNA is TGTGCCAGCAGCTTGGCGGGACAGGGGGCGAAATCTGGAAACACCATATATTTT. Translation gives CASSLAGQGAKSGNTIYF.